The T cell receptor beta chain under discussion was sequenced for a study of spatial heterogeneity in lung cancer. Study findings and constraints: For expanded intratumoral alpha and beta TCRs, counts tracked tumor mutation counts.

Trimming took 5 bases from V and 4 from J, leaving 17 bases between them. The germline gives CDR1 SQVTM, CDR2 ANQGSEA. The CDR3 totals 15 residues. This clonotype was seen ten or more times. Its antigen is not identified. Time point indicated: sample taken at primary tumor resection. MiXCR, run by TCRdb on the 5' RACE reads, gives a single entry per CDR3 protein. Altogether fewer than 15,000 distinct CDR3 sequences are present, about 5.6% being singletons, with the ten largest covering more than 9.5%. This chain joins TRBV29-1 and TRBJ2-2; TRBD2 is a possible D gene (6 bases). The receptor was isolated from a female donor with early-stage non-small cell lung cancer. The sequencing used lung tumor tissue, collected at surgery. The CDR3 is CSVTDGVGGTGELFF. CDR3 in DNA: TGCAGCGTTACCGATGGGGTGGGAGGCACCGGGGAGCTGTTTTTT.